These 2 T cell receptor beta chains were sequenced from one sample in a study of early T cells in non-severe SARS-CoV-2 infection. TCRdb reprocessed the 5' RACE reads with MiXCR, giving one entry per CDR3 protein. This sample has some 30,000 distinct CDR3 sequences; over 2.5% occur once, and the top ten carry 0.6% to 0.75%. The sequencing sample was made of whole blood. Source of these receptors: an adult who was a healthcare worker with PCR-confirmed SARS-CoV-2 infection or an uninfected control (not recorded which).

This clonotype was seen at least ten times. This sequence joins TRBV20-1 and TRBJ2-1; D is perhaps TRBD2 (6 bases). The CDR3 is 15 amino acids. Germline V gives CDR1 DFQATT, CDR2 SNEGSKA (reference sequence). Trimming cost V 1 base and J 0 bases, with 10 bases left between them. The chain's CDR3 is CSARGRGSSYNEQFF. CDR3 bases: TGCAGTGCTAGAGGACGGGGGAGCTCCTACAATGAGCAGTTCTTC.

Many counts were recorded for this clonotype. DNA of the CDR3: TGTGCCAGCAGACGTGGACAGGGAATCAATCAGCCCCAGCATTTT. Residues: CASRRGQGINQPQHF. V usage is TRBV6-5 and J usage is TRBJ1-5; 8 bases are shared with TRBD1. Trimming at V came to 6 bases and at J to 3 bases, leaving 7 bases not matched to a gene. The V gene's germline CDR1 is MNHEY and CDR2 SVGAGI. The length of the CDR3 is 15 residues.